This is a list of T cell receptor beta chains from one sample in a study of blood T cells in healthy people across ages. TCRdb reprocessed the 5' RACE reads via MiXCR and lists one record per CDR3 protein. The data contain 950,000 to 1,200,000 distinct CDR3 sequences, 35% to 40% of them seen just once; the ten biggest clones take up about an eighth. Source material: blood. All receptors come from a man younger than 35 in good health. Each CDR3 is given with its conserved first and last residue. The order of the fields is J gene, V gene, CDR3 protein.

TRBJ2-1,TRBV4-1,CATQPGLAGSNEQFF
TRBJ2-2,TRBV7-9,CASSLWSGALFF
TRBJ1-5,TRBV7-6,CASSRSYRELNSNQPQHF
TRBJ2-3,TRBV7-9,CASTLDRGKGDTQYF
TRBJ1-1,TRBV7-2,CASSSIGGNTEAFF
TRBJ2-3,TRBV20-1,CSARPDSSTDTQYF
TRBJ1-2,TRBV4-3,CASSQERGHANYGYTF
TRBJ1-1,TRBV7-2,CASSLGPRNTEAFF
TRBJ1-5,TRBV20-1,CSARGREAYSNQPQHF
TRBJ2-7,TRBV5-1,CASSISGLANEQYF
TRBJ1-6,TRBV7-9,CASSDGPVRSPLHF
TRBJ2-1,TRBV29-1,CSVRDLNEQFF
TRBJ2-4,TRBV28,CASSLTGEGDIQYF
TRBJ2-7,TRBV29-1,CSVRDRDSYEQYF
TRBJ1-6,TRBV7-9,CASSLHNDQNSPLHF
TRBJ2-7,TRBV6-2/TRBV6-3,CASSRDAGYEQYF
TRBJ1-1,TRBV20-1,CSARDKTYIVPEAFF
TRBJ1-1,TRBV27,CASRWGGDTEAFF
TRBJ2-3,TRBV6-6,CASSYPASGDTQYF
TRBJ1-6,TRBV18,CASSSGTANNSPLHF
TRBJ1-4,TRBV7-6,CASSLNSGVRTAATNEKLFF
TRBJ1-2,TRBV7-8,CASSLSTGNLYGHTF
TRBJ1-1,TRBV4-1,CASSQSPLNTEAFF
TRBJ1-1,TRBV6-5,CASSYRSRYLEAFF
TRBJ2-5,TRBV2,CASSVGAVVETQYF
TRBJ2-3,TRBV20-1,CSAGQGSGTDTQYF
TRBJ2-2,TRBV20-1,CSAPRGPGDTGELFF
TRBJ2-1,TRBV20-1,CSARDPSSYDEQFF
TRBJ2-3,TRBV2,CASSDLAGGDTQYF
TRBJ1-2,TRBV10-3,CAISASPSYGYTF
TRBJ2-3,TRBV2,CASSVSGTGDQDTQYF
TRBJ1-5,TRBV6-1,CASSEVQGAGQPQHF
TRBJ2-5,TRBV7-2,CASSFNRGETQYF
TRBJ2-3,TRBV10-3,CASGQGTNTDTQYF
TRBJ2-1,TRBV4-1,CASSQDDTAGANYNEQFF
TRBJ2-7,TRBV6-1,CASSTRLAGGYEQYF
.,TRBV7-2,CASSLVGGRETQYF
TRBJ2-3,TRBV12-3/TRBV12-4,CASSFGLRLTDTQYF
TRBJ1-4,TRBV6-2/TRBV6-3,CAREGGTNEKLFF
TRBJ1-1,TRBV7-2,CASSPRRGLVSYMNTEAFF
TRBJ2-7,TRBV2,CASSGTGLEQYF
TRBJ2-7,TRBV11-2,CASSSPSTYEQYF
TRBJ2-7,TRBV6-5,CASSSSLGKQYF
.,TRBV7-9,CASSSTGKGMEYEQYF
TRBJ2-3,TRBV20-1,CSARLGADTQYF
TRBJ1-6,TRBV4-1,CASSQDPSPIPYSSPLHF
TRBJ1-5,TRBV4-1,CASSQGRTGFHQPQHF
TRBJ2-1,TRBV5-6,CASSHWMDKQFF
TRBJ2-5,TRBV24-1,CATSETGGDLETQYF
TRBJ1-5,TRBV10-3,CAISDLHNQPQHF
TRBJ2-3,TRBV20-1,CSARKGARTDTQYF
TRBJ2-3,TRBV14,CASSQDWWGSTDTQYF
TRBJ1-2,TRBV12-3/TRBV12-4,CASSPAGKDYGYTF